This T cell receptor (beta chain) was found in a study of vaccination and CD4 T cells after COVID-19. Study in general: Participants were vaccinated with two doses, given as either BNT162b2 or mRNA-1273 vaccine. After vaccination, a few convalescent patients were sampled at day 14 and at days 161 to 241.

To note about this clonotype: Antigen unknown. A read error may account for a junction end that differs from germline.

Time point described: late sampling 161 to 241 days after vaccination in a few convalescent patients. Treatment noted: approximately nine-day PBMC culture with coronavirus spike peptide pools or control peptides (ViraFEST assay). The CDR3 length is 13 residues. Germline CDR1 is SGHTA and CDR2 is FQGTGA. Sequencing of cultured CD4+ T cell DNA used the Oncomine TCR Beta short-read assay. In TCRdb, the PCR reads were re-called with MiXCR into one record per CDR3 protein. In the table there are some 21,000 distinct CDR3 sequences, around 46% of which are singletons. The starting material was CD4+ T cells from blood, cultured in vitro, obtained about 7 months after SARS-CoV-2 vaccination. The V gene is TRBV7-3, the J gene TRBJ2-7, with D possibly TRBD1 on 6 matching bases. The receptor's source is a human donor who had recovered from COVID-19. DNA of the CDR3: TGTGCCAGCAGCCTAACCGACAGGTACGAGCAGTACTTC. This sequence encodes CASSLTDRYEQYF.